This is a list of T cell receptor beta chains from one sample in a study of blood T cell repertoires in COVID-19. Here immunoSEQ multiplex PCR was the method, and the copy in TCRdb shows in-frame clones only, minus some. This table holds 200,000 to 300,000 clones, about 90% found once. The sample was peripheral blood. All receptors derive from a young woman who had recovered from COVID-19. CDR3s include the opening cysteine and the closing phenylalanine or tryptophan. The order of the fields is V gene, CDR3 length, clone size, D gene, J gene, CDR3 DNA, CDR3 protein. The D gene is left open where the match is weak. A clone size is listed for some rows: how often the clone was seen (once, few, many), or a class if it is expanded.

TRBV6-1	16	-	-	TRBJ1-2	TGTGCCAGCAGTGAAGCGGCAGGGGACGCCCGGAAGGGCTACACCTTC	CASSEAAGDARKGYTF
TRBV4-1	16	-	-	TRBJ1-4	TGCGCCAGCAGCCAAAACAGACAGGCATCTAATGAAAAACTGTTTTTT	CASSQNRQASNEKLFF
TRBV27	14	-	-	TRBJ2-7	TGTGCCAGCAGTTTCCGTTCTCTCGGCTACGAGCAGTACTTC	CASSFRSLGYEQYF
TRBV7-9	14	-	TRBD2	TRBJ2-3	TGTGCCAGCAGCGTGGGACTAAGCACAGATACGCAGTATTTT	CASSVGLSTDTQYF
TRBV29-1	12	-	-	TRBJ2-7	TGCAGCACCCAACAGGATTCCTACGAGCAGTACTTC	CSTQQDSYEQYF
TRBV27	15	many	TRBD2	TRBJ2-1	TGTGCCAGCAGTTTATCTCCTAGCGGAGACAATGAGCAGTTCTTC	CASSLSPSGDNEQFF
TRBV24-1	13	-	-	TRBJ2-1	TGTGCCACCAGTGAAAGCCGGTTCCATGAGCAGTTCTTC	CATSESRFHEQFF
TRBV7-8	15	-	TRBD1	TRBJ2-7	TGTGCCAGCAGCTTATTCAAGGGGGCCGGCGGAGAGCAGTACTTC	CASSLFKGAGGEQYF
TRBV13	12	-	-	TRBJ2-7	TGTGCCAGCAGCTTGAGGGGGTACGAGCAGTACTTC	CASSLRGYEQYF
TRBV30	16	-	-	TRBJ2-7	TGTGCCTGGAGTGTAAGACCCGGCAGGGGCCAAATCGAGCAGTACTTC	CAWSVRPGRGQIEQYF
TRBV4-1	18	-	-	TRBJ2-7	TGCGCCAGCAGCCAAGAGCCGCTCGTAGCTAGCGTGTTCTACGAGCAGTACTTC	CASSQEPLVASVFYEQYF
TRBV18	16	-	TRBD1	TRBJ2-1	TGTGCCAGCTCACCGCCGGGACAGGGCACCTACAATGAGCAGTTCTTC	CASSPPGQGTYNEQFF
TRBV2	13	-	-	TRBJ2-3	TGTGCCAGCAGTGGTATAGCGCTAGATACGCAGTATTTT	CASSGIALDTQYF
TRBV5-6	15	-	-	TRBJ1-6	TGTGCCAGCAGCTTGCAGGGATCCTATAATTCACCCCTCCACTTT	CASSLQGSYNSPLHF
TRBV7-3	12	-	TRBD1	TRBJ1-1	TGTGCCAGCAGCTTCGACAGGGGTAGTGCTTTCTTT	CASSFDRGSAFF
TRBV5-1	14	-	TRBD2	TRBJ2-1	TGCGCCAGCAGCTTGGCTGGGGGGGGAAGTGAGCAGTTCTTC	CASSLAGGGSEQFF
TRBV4-1	16	-	-	TRBJ1-3	TGCGCCAGCAGCCACTTACAAGGGGATTTGAGAAACACCATATATTTT	CASSHLQGDLRNTIYF
TRBV4-2	18	-	-	TRBJ2-1	TGTGCCAGCAGCCTATTGAACCCTGGGGCTAGCTCCTACAATGAGCAGTTCTTC	CASSLLNPGASSYNEQFF
TRBV5-1	15	-	TRBD1	TRBJ1-2	TGCGCCAGCAGCTTGGGACAGGGGGCGTTGGATGGCTACACCTTC	CASSLGQGALDGYTF
TRBV27	15	-	TRBD1	TRBJ2-7	TGTGCCAGCAGCGGGACAGGGGGGATTTCATACGAGCAGTACTTC	CASSGTGGISYEQYF
TRBV7-9	18	-	TRBD1	TRBJ1-1	TGTGCCAGCAGCAAGACAGGGGTTTTGCATCCACAGAACACTGAAGCTTTCTTT	CASSKTGVLHPQNTEAFF
TRBV10-3	16	few	TRBD2	TRBJ2-7	TGTGCCATCAGTGACAGTAGGACTAGCGGGGCTAACGAGCAGTACTTC	CAISDSRTSGANEQYF
TRBV9	13	-	-	TRBJ2-2	TGTGCCAGCAGCGTAGAGGGGTTCGGGGAGCTGTTTTTT	CASSVEGFGELFF
TRBV9	14	-	TRBD1	TRBJ2-7	TGTGCCAGCAGCTCCCGACAGGGATCCTACGAGCAGTACTTC	CASSSRQGSYEQYF
TRBV21-1	16	-	-	TRBJ2-3	TGTGCCAGCAGCAAAGGGCGGGGGGATAGCACAGATACGCAGTATTTT	CASSKGRGDSTDTQYF
TRBV15	13	-	-	TRBJ1-2	TGTGCCACCAGCAGAGCAGGGAGGGATGGCTACACCTTC	CATSRAGRDGYTF
TRBV27	16	many	TRBD1	TRBJ2-7	TGTGCCAGCAGATACGGCTCGGGGTCAGGGGGCTACGAGCAGTACTTC	CASRYGSGSGGYEQYF
TRBV2	12	-	-	TRBJ1-3	TGTGCCAGCAGTGAAATTACGGACACCATATATTTT	CASSEITDTIYF
TRBV7-6	16	-	TRBD2	TRBJ2-7	TGTGCCAGCAGCGCCCAGACTAGCGGGGGGTACTACGAGCAGTACTTC	CASSAQTSGGYYEQYF
TRBV5-4	15	-	TRBD1	TRBJ2-7	TGTGCCAGCAGCGACGCGAGACAGGGTATCTCCGAGCAGTACTTC	CASSDARQGISEQYF
TRBV19	15	-	-	TRBJ1-2	TGTGCCAGTAGTGCCACAGGGAAGGCTGGCTATGGCTACACCTTC	CASSATGKAGYGYTF
TRBV6-1	15	-	TRBD1	TRBJ1-2	TGTGCCAGCAGTGAAGCGGGGACAGGGAGGTATGGCTACACCTTC	CASSEAGTGRYGYTF
TRBV5-6	13	-	-	TRBJ1-2	TGTGCCAGCAGCTTTGCGGGGGCAGGGGGCTACACCTTC	CASSFAGAGGYTF
TRBV18	14	-	TRBD1	TRBJ1-6	TGTGCCAGCTCACCGACAGGGATAGATTCACCCCTCCACTTT	CASSPTGIDSPLHF
TRBV7-9	14	-	-	TRBJ1-4	TGTGCCAGCAGCTTAGGGACGGGGATTGAAAAACTGTTTTTT	CASSLGTGIEKLFF
TRBV7-8	16	-	-	TRBJ2-7	TGTGCCAGCAGCTTAGTGCAGGGGCAAGGGAAGTACGAGCAGTACTTC	CASSLVQGQGKYEQYF
TRBV7-9	16	-	TRBD1	TRBJ1-3	TGTGCCAGCAGCTTATGGCCAGGGGGCGCCGGAAACACCATATATTTT	CASSLWPGGAGNTIYF
TRBV7-7	12	-	-	TRBJ2-2	TGTGCCAGCAGCTCTTCCCCCGGGGAGCTGTTTTTT	CASSSSPGELFF
TRBV5-4	14	-	-	TRBJ2-7	TGTGCCAGCAGCTTGATGTCAGGGGCTTACGAGCAGTACTTC	CASSLMSGAYEQYF
TRBV2	12	-	-	TRBJ1-5	TGTGCCAGCAGTGAACTCGATCAGCCCCAGCATTTT	CASSELDQPQHF
TRBV5-6	10	-	-	TRBJ2-7	TGTCCCAAGGAGGGCAACGAGCAGTACTTC	CPKEGNEQYF
TRBV3-1/TRBV3-2	16	-	TRBD2	TRBJ2-1	TGTGCCAGCAGCCAAGATCCCGCGGGGGGTGTCAATGAGCAGTTCTTC	CASSQDPAGGVNEQFF
TRBV7-6	17	-	TRBD1	TRBJ2-7	TGTGCCAGCAGCTTACTTGTCCCGGGACAGGCCTTGAACGAGCAGTACTTC	CASSLLVPGQALNEQYF
TRBV3-1/TRBV3-2	18	-	TRBD1	TRBJ1-2	TGTGCCAGCAGCCAAGATTTCGACAGGGGGCGGCCCAACTATGGCTACACCTTC	CASSQDFDRGRPNYGYTF
TRBV5-1	16	-	-	TRBJ2-7	TGCGCCAGCAGCTTGGGTCCAGCCGGGAGCTCCTACGAGCAGTACTTC	CASSLGPAGSSYEQYF
TRBV9	16	-	TRBD2	TRBJ2-3	TGTGCCAGCAGCGTAGAGAGCGGGGGGGCCGTGGATACGCAGTATTTT	CASSVESGGAVDTQYF
TRBV5-1	18	-	TRBD1	TRBJ1-2	TGCGCCAGCAGCGTTTTTTCGGGACAGGGGACCGCTAACTATGGCTACACCTTC	CASSVFSGQGTANYGYTF
TRBV7-2	14	-	TRBD1	TRBJ1-1	TGTGCCAGCAGCTGGGGACAGGGCAACACTGAAGCTTTCTTT	CASSWGQGNTEAFF
TRBV5-6	15	-	TRBD1	TRBJ2-2	TGTGCCACCACTGAGACACAGGGGATTAGCGGGGAGCTGTTTTTT	CATTETQGISGELFF
TRBV11-1	13	-	-	TRBJ2-2	TGTGCCAGCAGACTGAGACGGGGCGGGGAGCTGTTTTTT	CASRLRRGGELFF
TRBV5-6	12	-	-	TRBJ2-5	TGTGCCAGCAGCTTCTACCAAGAGACCCAGTACTTC	CASSFYQETQYF
TRBV14	21	-	TRBD1	TRBJ2-1	TGTGCCAGCAGCCAAGATAGAAGGGGGACAGGGGTACGCAACTCCTACAATGAGCAGTTCTTC	CASSQDRRGTGVRNSYNEQFF
TRBV5-1	13	-	TRBD1	TRBJ1-2	TGCGCCAGCAGTGGGACAGGGGTGCGGGGCTACACCTTC	CASSGTGVRGYTF
TRBV7-3	16	-	TRBD1	TRBJ1-6	TGTGCCAGCACCGGACAGGGGGCTGATAATAATTCACCCCTCCACTTT	CASTGQGADNNSPLHF
TRBV7-2	14	-	-	TRBJ2-7	TGTGCCAGCAGCTTAGGAGTAGGGACAAGGGAGCAGTACTTC	CASSLGVGTREQYF
TRBV3-1/TRBV3-2	16	-	TRBD2	TRBJ2-3	TGTGCCAGCAGCCAAGATTCGTCTAGCGGGGGGAATACGCAGTATTTT	CASSQDSSSGGNTQYF
TRBV6-2/TRBV6-3	16	-	TRBD1	TRBJ2-1	TGTGCCAGCACCCCATACAGGGGTTTCTCCTACAATGAGCAGTTCTTC	CASTPYRGFSYNEQFF
TRBV9	13	-	-	TRBJ2-5	TGTGCCAGCAGCGTAGCTCCTGGGACAAAACAGTACTTC	CASSVAPGTKQYF
TRBV12-5	14	-	-	TRBJ1-1	TGTGCTAGTTCCCAATCTGGAGGGAACACTGAAGCTTTCTTT	CASSQSGGNTEAFF
TRBV6-6	13	-	-	TRBJ2-3	TGTGCCACCCGACCCTTGGACTATGGTACGCAGTATTTT	CATRPLDYGTQYF